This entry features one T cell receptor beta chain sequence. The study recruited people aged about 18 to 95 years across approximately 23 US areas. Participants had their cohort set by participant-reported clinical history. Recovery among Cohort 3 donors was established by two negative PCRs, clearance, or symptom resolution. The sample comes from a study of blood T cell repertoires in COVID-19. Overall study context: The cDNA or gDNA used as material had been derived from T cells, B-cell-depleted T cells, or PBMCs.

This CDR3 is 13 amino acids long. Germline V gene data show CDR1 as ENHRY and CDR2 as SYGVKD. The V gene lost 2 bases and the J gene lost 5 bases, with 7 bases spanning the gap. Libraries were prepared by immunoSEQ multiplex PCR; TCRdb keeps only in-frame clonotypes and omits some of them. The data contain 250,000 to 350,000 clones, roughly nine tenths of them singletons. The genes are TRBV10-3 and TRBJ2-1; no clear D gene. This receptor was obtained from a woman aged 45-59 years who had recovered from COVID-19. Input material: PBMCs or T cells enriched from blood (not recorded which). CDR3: CAISEAQNNEQFF. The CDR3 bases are TGTGCCATCAGTGAGGCCCAGAACAATGAGCAGTTCTTC.